This T cell receptor beta chain originates from a study of Ad26.COV2.S vaccination and SARS-CoV-2 variants (dated by TCRdb to the early 2020s). At the level of the whole study: Donors in the vaccine arm were drawn from COV1001, a phase I-IIa trial of Ad26.COV2.S in healthy adults that was multicentre, randomized, double-blind and placebo-controlled. Sequencing of the TCRbeta repertoire served to evaluate the specificity and breadth of SARS-CoV-2-reactive T cell receptors following Ad26.COV2.S vaccination. Trial participants were randomized into five groups of five, in which low-dose or high-dose Ad26.COV2.S was given once or twice, or placebo was given on both occasions. Ad26.COV2.S was given intramuscularly at 5x10^10 or 1x10^11 viral particles, as a single shot or as two shots 56 days apart. Investigators remained blinded to trial group allocation during experiments and outcome assessment. The TCR-sequenced set comprised around 30 samples: some 19 Ad26.COV2.S vaccine recipients, 5 placebo recipients and 8 SARS-CoV-2 convalescent individuals. General findings and caveats noted by the study authors: The study was not powered for comparison of responses between vaccine doses or regimens. Spike-specific TCR breadth was higher in Ad26.COV2.S recipients than in placebo recipients (P = 0.0014). According to the authors, total T cell responses may have been underestimated by the TCR breadth and depth analyses. After vaccination, spike-specific CD8+ and CD4+ T cell responses were reported to show substantial breadth. Vaccine and placebo recipients had similar non-spike TCR breadth, a finding consistent with the vaccine containing only spike.

About this clone itself: What this receptor recognizes is not known. There are no base qualities to consult, and no much larger clone falls within one base.

TCRbeta CDR3 regions were sequenced with the immunoSEQ Assay. After extraction, genomic DNA underwent amplification by bias-controlled multiplex PCR, followed by high-throughput sequencing. The original pipeline was this. To quantify the absolute abundance of every unique TCRbeta CDR3 region, sequences were collapsed and filtered. T cell fraction was estimated by normalization of TCRbeta template counts to usable DNA, with usable DNA being measured through amplification of reference genes present in all nucleated cells. Repertoire TCRs were annotated as SARS-CoV-2-specific by exact matching of V gene, CDR3 amino acid sequence and J gene to a known reactive TCR set. The reference SARS-CoV-2 TCR set was obtained from MIRA and was filtered for enrichment in COVID-19-positive ImmuneCODE repertoires, whereby public or cross-reactive TCRs were removed. Using the MIRA antigens, annotated TCRs were further analysed by specific ORF or by position within an ORF. Breadth was defined as annotated unique rearrangements over total unique productive rearrangements; depth was the summed frequency of those rearrangements. Two-sided Wilcoxon rank-sum tests were used to compare TCR breadth between groups. TCRdb took over this immuneACCESS table, retaining in-frame rearrangements with V and J assigned. Such tables are incomplete; in checked studies, under half of the missing clones stem from an unresolved V gene, and the remainder is unexplained. That table supplies the V and J calls and clone size; D and trimming were determined from the DNA. Across this sample there are 350,000 to 550,000 clones, with 89% seen only once. The ten largest clones represent about 2.5% of the sample.

The CDR1 and CDR2 encoded by the germline V gene are ENHRY and SYGVKD. The germline ends are 4 bases apart after V is trimmed by 7 bases and J by 0 bases. From the cysteine up to the phenylalanine, the CDR3 has a length of 12 residues. The kept DNA is CDR3 alone, 36 bases in frame from the first base. The meaning of the sample's treatment or condition label: some 19 received Ad26.COV2.S at low or high dose, single or two shots; about 5 received placebo; per-sample allocation not given. For vaccine and placebo recipients, the sequenced repertoires came from samples collected on day 63 after the first injection. In Cohort 1b, around 23 adults aged 18-55 years were enrolled at a single site in Boston, USA, between 29 July and 7 August 2020. Ad26.COV2.S consisted of a replication-incompetent adenovirus type 26 vector by which a prefusion-stabilized SARS-CoV-2 spike protein from the original Wuhan strain was expressed.

The sample was peripheral blood, taken in a trial of Ad26.COV2.S vaccine versus placebo. This TCR derives from a person between 18 and 59 years old who received the Ad26.COV2.S COVID-19 vaccine or a placebo. The chain is encoded by TRBV10-3 joined to TRBJ1-3; too little of a D gene remains to name it. The DNA sequence is TGTGCCATCATAGACTCTGGAAACACCATATATTTT. Its translation reads: CAIIDSGNTIYF.